These 25 T cell receptor beta chains share one sample of origin, sequenced in a study of type 1 regulatory T cells. One entry per CDR3 protein results from TCRdb running MiXCR on the reads. The sample yields 80,000 to 100,000 distinct CDR3 sequences, less than 40% seen once. What was sequenced was CD4+ T cells, either the whole sample or a sorted fraction (not recorded which). The receptors were sampled from a human donor in good health.

This clonotype was seen a handful of times. The chain links TRBV4-3 to TRBJ2-2, with D possibly being TRBD1 or TRBD2 (5 bases each). V was shortened by 1 base and J by 9 bases, with 15 bases between the two germline ends. The germline V gene encodes CDR1 LGHNA and CDR2 YSLEER. The CDR3 runs to 15 residues. CDR3 nucleotide sequence: TGCGCCAGCAGCCAAGTTAGGGCAGGGAGTTGGGAGCTGTTTTTT. It translates to CASSQVRAGSWELFF.

This clonotype has a handful of counts. In DNA form, the CDR3 reads TGCAGTGCTATCTGGGACAGGGGATTCTCTGGGGCCAACGTCCTGACTTTC. It specifies CSAIWDRGFSGANVLTF. This chain joins TRBV20-1 and TRBJ2-6, with 10 bases that match TRBD1. With V trimmed by 4 bases and J by 0 bases, 6 bases remained unmatched. Germline CDR1 reads DFQATT; CDR2 reads SNEGSKA (reference sequence). The CDR3 length is 17 residues.

The gene calls are TRBV7-2 and TRBJ2-1, with 8 bases aligning to TRBD2. The CDR3 has 17 residues. J was trimmed by 4 bases and V by 2 bases; bases with no gene match: 10. The germline V gene has CDR1 SGHTA and CDR2 FQGNSA. Here the CDR3 DNA reads TGTGCCAGCAGCTTATTAAATCCTAGCGGGCGATACAATGAGCAGTTCTTC. Amino acids: CASSLLNPSGRYNEQFF.

This CDR3 reads CASSLVGGRIINEQFF. CDR3 coding DNA: TGCGCCAGCAGCTTGGTCGGTGGGAGGATCATCAATGAGCAGTTCTTC. The J gene is TRBJ2-1, the V gene TRBV5-1; possibly TRBD2 for D (6 bases). Germline V gene sequence: CDR1 SGHRS, CDR2 YFSETQ. The CDR3 totals 16 residues. The V end was cut by 0 bases, the J end by 6 bases, with 16 bases between.

The rearrangement links TRBV6-2 or TRBV6-3 to TRBJ2-5; the match to TRBD2 covers 8 bases. After removal of 2 bases from V and 7 bases from J, the junction contained 6 bases not matched to a gene. The CDR3 contains 14 residues. Germline values: CDR1 MNHEY, CDR2 SVGEGT. The CDR3, as DNA: TGTGCCAGCAGTTACAGCGGGACTAGGGGGACCCAGTACTTC. The encoded protein is CASSYSGTRGTQYF.

This chain connects TRBV5-1 to TRBJ1-1, with unresolved D. This CDR3 has 14 residues. V was pared by 2 bases and J by 5 bases, with 13 bases between. Germline CDR1 SGHRS, CDR2 YFSETQ. CDR3 residues: CASSFRRESTEAFF. As DNA, the CDR3 is TGCGCCAGCAGCTTCAGACGGGAATCTACTGAAGCTTTCTTT.

This chain uses TRBV6-1 with TRBJ2-2; D perhaps matches TRBD2 (7 bases). V was trimmed by 4 bases and J by 5 bases, leaving 14 bases between them. The germline V gene has CDR1 MNHNS and CDR2 SASEGT. The CDR3 covers 15 residues. CDR3 DNA: TGTGCCAGCAGTGTGAACAGGGAGGGAACCGGGGAGCTGTTTTTT. It codes for CASSVNREGTGELFF.

V and J are TRBV6-2 or TRBV6-3 and TRBJ2-5; a weak D match, TRBD2 (6 bases). Germline-derived CDR1 and CDR2 are MNHEY and SVGEGT. The CDR3 loop spans 16 amino acids. Trimming took off 2 bases at V and 5 bases at J, with 18 bases between the two ends. The DNA for the CDR3 is TGTGCCAGCAGTTACATCCCGGGAGCCCTCGGGGAGACCCAGTACTTC. Its protein is CASSYIPGALGETQYF.

V usage is TRBV3-1 and J usage is TRBJ1-4, with 8 bases aligning to TRBD1. CDR1 LGHDT and CDR2 YNNKEL come from the germline V gene (reference sequence). Losses at the gene ends were 2 bases for V and 4 bases for J; bases not matched to a gene: 6. The CDR3 has 16 residues. CDR3 amino acids: CASSQKRQGINEKLFF. The CDR3 DNA sequence: TGTGCCAGCAGCCAAAAACGACAGGGGATTAATGAAAAACTGTTTTTT.

A note on this clonotype: The junction shows a germline mismatch at one end, possibly a read error. This chain uses TRBV14 with TRBJ1-1; D unclear. Germline lookup yields CDR1 SGHDN and CDR2 FVKESK. This CDR3 has 14 residues. The CDR3 here is CTSSVKTTNTEAFF. CDR3 DNA sequence: TGTACCAGCAGCGTGAAGACTACGAACACTGAAGCTTTCTTT.

The chain combines TRBV20-1 with TRBJ2-7; TRBD2 matches at 10 bases. With 3 bases clipped from V and 4 bases from J, the junction kept 6 bases outside the gene matches. Looked up from germline, CDR1 is DFQATT and CDR2 is SNEGSKA (reference sequence). This CDR3 contains 14 residues. This chain's CDR3 is CSASRASGGYEQYF. DNA of the CDR3: TGCAGTGCTAGTAGGGCTAGCGGGGGTTACGAGCAGTACTTC.

A few counts support this clonotype. This chain links TRBV7-2 with TRBJ2-7, with D perhaps TRBD2 (5 bases). CDR1 and CDR2 from the germline V gene are SGHTA and FQGNSA. The V end lost 5 bases, the J end lost 6 bases, and 17 bases lay between the germline ends. The CDR3 totals 14 residues. The CDR3 spells CASSLTGGVGEQYF. The CDR3 DNA follows: TGTGCCAGCAGCCTAACTGGAGGAGTGGGCGAGCAGTACTTC.

CDR3 sequence: CSAYPRTSSYNEQFF. For the CDR3, the DNA is TGCAGCGCCTACCCCCGGACTTCCTCCTACAATGAGCAGTTCTTC. The chain carries TRBV29-1 and TRBJ2-1; the D gene is possibly TRBD2 (5 bases). V lost 7 bases and J lost 0, with 16 bases in between. CDR3 length: 15 residues. Looked up from germline, CDR1 is SQVTM and CDR2 is ANQGSEA.

This clonotype was detected once. V and J are TRBV11-2 and TRBJ2-5; 11 bases align to TRBD2. Germline-derived CDR1 and CDR2 are SGHAT and FQNNGV. The CDR3 loop spans 16 amino acids. J gave up 2 bases and V 4 bases, and 6 bases lay outside the gene matches. CDR3 loop: CASSSGTSGVQETQYF. In DNA, the CDR3 is TGTGCCAGCAGCTCGGGGACTAGCGGTGTTCAAGAGACCCAGTACTTC.

CDR3 in DNA: TGCAGTGCTCGAGGACTAGAGTCCACAGATACGCAGTATTTT. Translation gives CSARGLESTDTQYF. The chain has TRBV20-1 and TRBJ2-3; 7 nucleotides line up with TRBD2. V shed 5 bases and J 2 bases; nucleotides not matched to a gene: 7. Germline loops: CDR1 DFQATT, CDR2 SNEGSKA (reference sequence). The CDR3 has 14 residues.

This clonotype was counted a few times. This sequence joins TRBV5-1 and TRBJ2-1, with 7 bases fitting TRBD2. Trimming cost V 0 bases and J 5 bases; bases outside gene matches: 5. The CDR3 contains 15 residues. Germline V gene data show CDR1 as SGHRS and CDR2 as YFSETQ. The CDR3 DNA reads TGCGCCAGCAGCTTGGGACTAGCTATTCACAATGAGCAGTTCTTC. Its translation is CASSLGLAIHNEQFF.

This clonotype was recorded only once. The chain combines TRBV18 with TRBJ1-5; D is ambiguous. Deletions cut 0 bases from V and 5 bases from J, with 2 bases between. The germline CDR1 and CDR2 sequences are KGHSH and LQKENI. This CDR3 comprises 12 residues. The CDR3 DNA follows: TGTGCCAGCTCACCACCGGATCAGCCCCAGCATTTT. Protein sequence: CASSPPDQPQHF.

This CDR3 reads CASSHREGQLNEQFF. As DNA, the CDR3 is TGTGCCAGTAGTCACCGGGAGGGCCAACTTAATGAGCAGTTCTTC. V gene TRBV19 combines with J gene TRBJ2-1; 8 nucleotides agree with TRBD2. Germline lookup yields CDR1 LNHDA and CDR2 SQIVND (reference sequence). The CDR3 totals 15 residues. Unmatched junction bases numbered 10, after V lost 5 bases and J lost 7 bases.

The chain has TRBV11-1 and TRBJ2-2; D ambiguous. Germline V gene sequence: CDR1 SGHAT, CDR2 FQDESV (reference sequence). The CDR3 is made up of 12 amino acids. The V and J ends lost 5 bases and 5 bases respectively, with 6 bases between them. This CDR3 is CASSPGTGELFF. As DNA, the CDR3 is TGTGCCAGCAGCCCCGGTACCGGGGAGCTGTTTTTT.

The chain links TRBV4-3 to TRBJ1-2; D is ambiguous. CDR3 length: 17 amino acids. Trimming stripped 0 bases from V and 1 base from J, with 15 bases between. From germline, CDR1 is LGHNA and CDR2 YSLEER. This CDR3 reads CASSQDGPGPFNYGYTF. DNA of the CDR3: TGCGCCAGCAGCCAAGATGGTCCCGGACCATTTAACTATGGCTACACCTTC.

This clonotype occurred many times. The rearrangement links TRBV7-2 to TRBJ2-3; maybe TRBD2 (5 bases). V dropped 5 bases and J dropped 3 bases, with 12 bases sitting between them. The CDR3 is 14 amino acids. CDR1 SGHTA and CDR2 FQGNSA come from the germline V gene. DNA for the CDR3: TGTGCCAGCAGCCAGAATGGGAGAACAGATACGCAGTATTTT. Translation gives CASSQNGRTDTQYF.

The genes are TRBV10-2 and TRBJ2-2, with D perhaps matching TRBD2 (6 bases). Germline values: CDR1 WSHSY, CDR2 SAAADI. The CDR3 extends over 14 amino acids. V lost 2 bases and J 8 bases, leaving 12 bases between the germline ends. The CDR3 region is CASSETGGKGELFF. In DNA, the CDR3 is TGCGCCAGCAGTGAGACAGGAGGGAAGGGGGAGCTGTTTTTT.

This clonotype was observed a few times. The V call is TRBV5-1, the J call TRBJ2-1; D may be TRBD1 (5 bases). Trimming left V 0 bases short and J 2 bases short, with 12 bases between. CDR1 and CDR2 from the germline V gene are SGHRS and YFSETQ. This CDR3 has 16 amino acids. The CDR3 coding sequence is TGCGCCAGCAGCTTGGATGGCAGGGTGGCCTACAATGAGCAGTTCTTC. Its translation is CASSLDGRVAYNEQFF.

This clonotype was found a few times. The chain carries TRBV30 and TRBJ1-2; weak D call: TRBD1 (6 bases). CDR1 is GTSNPN, CDR2 SVGIG, per germline (reference sequence). There are 16 residues in the CDR3. Trimming stripped 1 base from V and 2 bases from J, with 17 bases between. The CDR3: CAWSDGGAGTNYGYTF. The CDR3 coding sequence is TGTGCCTGGAGTGACGGGGGCGCGGGTACGAACTATGGCTACACCTTC.

This clonotype was found a few times. J is TRBJ2-3 and V is TRBV5-6; TRBD2 matches at 10 bases. This CDR3 region has 15 residues. With 2 bases clipped from V and 6 bases from J, the junction kept 6 bases outside the gene matches. Germline-derived CDR1 and CDR2 are SGHDT and YYEEEE. This CDR3 is CASSFRTSGRDTQYF. The CDR3 bases are TGTGCCAGCAGCTTTAGGACTAGCGGACGGGATACGCAGTATTTT.